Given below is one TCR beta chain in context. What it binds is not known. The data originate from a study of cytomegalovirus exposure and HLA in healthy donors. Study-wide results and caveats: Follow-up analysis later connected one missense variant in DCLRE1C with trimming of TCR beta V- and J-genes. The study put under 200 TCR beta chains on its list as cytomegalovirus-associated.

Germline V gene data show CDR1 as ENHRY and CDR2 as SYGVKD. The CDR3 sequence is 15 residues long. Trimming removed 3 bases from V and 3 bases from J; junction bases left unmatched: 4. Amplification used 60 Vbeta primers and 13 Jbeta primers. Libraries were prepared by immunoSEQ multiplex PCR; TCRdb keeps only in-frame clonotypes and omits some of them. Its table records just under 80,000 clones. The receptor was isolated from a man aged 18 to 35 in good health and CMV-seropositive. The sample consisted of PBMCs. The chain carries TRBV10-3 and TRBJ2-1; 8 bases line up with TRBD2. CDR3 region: CAISETAGDYNEQFF. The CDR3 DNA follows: TGTGCCATCAGTGAAACAGCGGGGGACTACAATGAGCAGTTCTTC.